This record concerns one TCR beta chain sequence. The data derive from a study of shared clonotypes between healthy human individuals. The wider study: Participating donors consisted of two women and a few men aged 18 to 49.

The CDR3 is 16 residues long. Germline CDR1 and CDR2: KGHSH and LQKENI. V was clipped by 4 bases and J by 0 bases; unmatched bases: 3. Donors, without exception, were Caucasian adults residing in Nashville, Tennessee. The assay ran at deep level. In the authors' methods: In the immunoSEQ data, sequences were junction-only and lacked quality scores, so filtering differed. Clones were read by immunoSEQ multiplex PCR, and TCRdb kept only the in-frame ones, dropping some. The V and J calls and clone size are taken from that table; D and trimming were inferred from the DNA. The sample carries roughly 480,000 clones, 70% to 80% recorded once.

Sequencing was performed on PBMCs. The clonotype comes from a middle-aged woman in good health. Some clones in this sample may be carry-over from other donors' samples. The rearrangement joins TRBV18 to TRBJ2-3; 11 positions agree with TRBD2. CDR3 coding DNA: TGTGCCAGCTCACGGGGGACTAGCGGTAGCACAGATACGCAGTATTTT. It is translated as CASSRGTSGSTDTQYF.